This T cell receptor (beta chain) is drawn from a study of cytomegalovirus exposure and HLA in healthy donors. Study overall: About four fifths of 350 to 400 genotyped donors fell in the Caucasian-associated ancestry cluster. General study points: Earlier analysis looked at TCR beta V segments, and most were productive about 87% or about 30% of the time. Using the classifier, cytomegalovirus status was reportedly diagnosed with high specificity and sensitivity.

Germline V gene data show CDR1 as SGHRS and CDR2 as YFSETQ. Trimming removed 0 bases from V and 5 bases from J, with 14 bases in between. The CDR3 runs to 15 residues. All the people who gave samples were healthy bone marrow donors. The table lists this clone with a count of one. Its target is not known. Amplification used 60 Vbeta primers and 13 Jbeta primers. TCRdb keeps only in-frame clones here, not all; method: immunoSEQ multiplex PCR. The repertoire holds under 200,000 clones, 60% to 80% seen once, with about 1.4% in the top ten. Specimen: PBMCs. The V call is TRBV5-1, the J call TRBJ1-1, with a possible D match to TRBD1 (5 bases). The origin of this receptor is a woman aged 25 to 45 in good health and CMV-seronegative. In DNA, the CDR3 is TGCGCCAGCAGCTTGGGTGGGAGGGGAGGGACTGAAGCTTTCTTT. It is translated as CASSLGGRGGTEAFF.